Listed here is a single T cell receptor (beta chain). Its antigen is still unknown. The record has no base qualities; no much larger clone is one base away. The record originates from a study of blood T cells in healthy people across ages (dated by TCRdb to the mid-2010s). Regarding the study in general: In model experiments, roughly one uniquely barcoded TCR beta cDNA molecule per two T cells was captured by template switching. The study measured age-related changes in TCR beta repertoire diversity using deep sequencing normalized with unique cDNA molecular identifiers. Donors were grouped into four age groups: young (average 16 years), middle-aged (roughly 38), aged (around 60) and long-lived (approximately 82). Using the same blood draw, the study looked at two additional independent replicas of 1 million unique cDNA reads for two donors, one aged 18 to 30 and the other aged 80 or older. To avoid experimental bias, donors of different ages were randomly spread across the sequencing lanes. Beyond this particular receptor, the publication reports: Conclusive comparison of naive and antigen-experienced compartments was prevented by the profiling of bulk unsorted PBMCs. Compared with the aged group, the long-lived group had more naive CD4+ T cells, fewer expanded clones and increased TCR diversity, a pattern suggesting age selection. Estimates of total diversity from one million sequenced T cells were regarded as lower bounds and underestimates. Observed TCR beta diversity per million T cells fell roughly linearly with age, and a significant reduction was already apparent by age around 40. Donor CMV infection status was unknown, potentially confounding age-related changes in expanded clonotypes. A strong correlation was found between observed TCR beta diversity and the percentage of naive T cells measured by flow cytometry.

The roughly 39 donors, aged 6 to 90 years, were systemically healthy Caucasian individuals from Russia. Approximately 10 milliliters of peripheral blood were collected from each donor into EDTA-treated Vacutainer tubes. PBMCs were isolated by Ficoll-Paque density-gradient centrifugation, with at least 6 million obtained per sample. Trizol reagent was used to extract total RNA from PBMCs, with at least 5.5 micrograms per sample. The percentages of naive CD45RAhigh/CD27high T cells were determined by flow cytometry on a PBMC aliquot from every donor. Germline trimming amounts to 7 bases on V and 6 bases on J, with 8 as the count of junction bases outside the gene matches. The CDR3 has 14 amino acids, counting the end cysteine and phenylalanine. Only the CDR3 part of the read is kept: 42 bases, read in frame from the first base. Library method: 5' RACE. For sequencing, an Illumina HiSeq 2500 was employed. A second PCR of roughly 7 to 11 cycles was performed with a sample-barcoded 5' primer and a J-beta primer mix. Each TCR beta cDNA molecule received a unique molecular identifier from a template-switch 5' adaptor carrying 12 random nucleotides. Each sample yielded at least 3 million CDR3-containing paired-end reads. All of the RNA was converted into first-strand cDNA using the Mint cDNA synthesis kit, with a TRBC-specific oligonucleotide serving as the primer. Following uracil-DNA glycosylase treatment, a first 18-cycle PCR with universal primers M1SS and BC2_uni_R was performed on all cDNA. Per the authors' processing: For normalization, 1 million high-quality reads were randomly selected from each sample, with every read carrying a distinct molecular identifier. Reads with shared molecular identifiers were discarded instead of being binned into consensus sequences. MiTCR, with a Q25 quality threshold and the strictest error-elimination algorithm, was used for CDR3 identification, clonotype clustering and error correction. A nonparametric unseen species model with Euler transformation was used to estimate lower-bound total TCR beta diversity. TCRdb reprocessing: public reads trimmed at Q25 with fastp, clones called with MiXCR, in-frame beta chains kept. Every CDR3 protein is listed once, alongside the most common genes and DNA of its rows. The V and J calls and clone size come from TCRdb's table, not from the authors' own analysis. The sample table shows about 1.5 million distinct CDR3 sequences, and 35% to 45% are seen once. The top ten clonotypes cover about 3.8% of the sample.

This TCR came from a woman under 30 in good health. The chain couples TRBV12-3 or TRBV12-4 to TRBJ1-5; the junction holds 8 bases that match TRBD1. The source material was blood. CDR3 sequence: CASNAQGAVQPQHF. The DNA is TGTGCCAGCAACGCGCAGGGGGCAGTTCAGCCCCAGCATTTT.